This is a list of T cell receptor beta chains from one sample in a study of identical twins. MiXCR, run by TCRdb on the 5' RACE reads, gives a single entry per CDR3 protein. The data contain about 150,000 distinct CDR3 sequences, roughly 3.5% of them singletons. The sample was memory T cells sorted from blood. The receptors originated from a man between 18 and 29 years old in good health. CDR3s include the opening cysteine and the closing phenylalanine or tryptophan. A D gene is named only where the DNA matches it firmly. Clone size is not always given. Where it is, it says once, few, many or a class for expanded clones.

clone size	CDR3 length	V gene	J gene	D gene	CDR3 DNA	CDR3 protein
many	15	TRBV5-1	TRBJ2-1	TRBD1	TGCGCCAGCAGCGTGGACAGGGGGTCCTACAATGAGCAGTTCTTC	CASSVDRGSYNEQFF
many	14	TRBV4-3	TRBJ2-7	-	TGCGCCAGCAGCCGGTCGACTAGCTCCTACGAGCAGTACTTC	CASSRSTSSYEQYF
few	13	TRBV3-1	TRBJ1-1	-	TGTGCCAGCAGCCAAGACGGGACGATTGAAGCTTTCTTT	CASSQDGTIEAFF
-	13	TRBV6-1	TRBJ2-4	-	TGTGCCACGTCGATCGTCCACCAAAACATTCAGTACTTC	CATSIVHQNIQYF
many	14	TRBV4-1	TRBJ2-2	-	TGCGCCAGCAGCCAAGTCGTTAACACCGGGGAGCTGTTTTTT	CASSQVVNTGELFF
many	15	TRBV20-1	TRBJ2-3	-	TGCAGTGCCACCGGGACCACGGACCACACAGATACGCAGTATTTT	CSATGTTDHTDTQYF
many	15	TRBV20-1	TRBJ2-5	TRBD2	TGCAGTGCTAGAGTCGCGGGAGGACCCCAAGAGACCCAGTACTTC	CSARVAGGPQETQYF
many	16	TRBV5-5	TRBJ2-5	TRBD2	TGTGCCAGCAGCTTGCTGTCTAGCGGGTACCAAGAGACCCAGTACTTC	CASSLLSSGYQETQYF
many	15	TRBV20-1	TRBJ2-3	TRBD2	TGCAGTGCTCGCGAAGCGGGAGGGCCAACAGATACGCAGTATTTT	CSAREAGGPTDTQYF
many	14	TRBV12-3/TRBV12-4	TRBJ2-7	-	TGTGCCAGCAGCTCGCGCTTGGGGGCTAGCGAGCAGTACTTC	CASSSRLGASEQYF
-	16	TRBV7-2	TRBJ2-3	TRBD2	TGTGCCAGCAGCTTCCCTGGGACTAGCGGGAAAGATACGCAGTATTTT	CASSFPGTSGKDTQYF
many	14	TRBV6-5	TRBJ2-1	-	TGTGCCAGCAGTTACTCGGAGAACAGCAATGAGCAGTTCTTC	CASSYSENSNEQFF
many	14	TRBV7-9	TRBJ1-2	-	TGTGCCAGCAGCTTGACAACCGGGGACTATGGCTACACCTTC	CASSLTTGDYGYTF
-	17	TRBV19	TRBJ1-5	TRBD1	TGTGCCAAAACAGGACAGGAGGGACCAAATAGCAATCAGCCCCAGCATTTT	CAKTGQEGPNSNQPQHF
many	16	TRBV12-3/TRBV12-4	TRBJ1-5	-	TGTGCCAGCAGTTTTATGGGGGGCCGGGGCAATCAGCCCCAGCATTTT	CASSFMGGRGNQPQHF
many	16	TRBV7-8	TRBJ1-1	TRBD1	TGTGCCAGCAGCTTAGGTTGGGGAGGGGGCAACACTGAAGCTTTCTTT	CASSLGWGGGNTEAFF
many	16	TRBV4-1	TRBJ2-1	-	TGCGCCAGCAGCCACAACCGCAGCCCACCCCTAAATGAGCAGTTCTTC	CASSHNRSPPLNEQFF
many	15	TRBV12-3/TRBV12-4	TRBJ2-7	TRBD2	TGTGCCAGCAGGAAGACTAGCGGGAGAAGGAACGAGCAGTACTTC	CASRKTSGRRNEQYF
many	15	TRBV14	TRBJ2-1	-	TGTGCCAGCAGCCAATTGCGGAACGGGCACAATGAGCAGTTCTTC	CASSQLRNGHNEQFF
many	14	TRBV28	TRBJ2-3	-	TGTGCCAGCAGTTTCCGGCAACAAGAAGATACGCAGTATTTT	CASSFRQQEDTQYF
many	14	TRBV18	TRBJ1-5	-	TGTGCCAGCTCGGGGGCGAATAGCAATCAGCCCCAGCATTTT	CASSGANSNQPQHF
-	16	TRBV7-6	TRBJ2-2	TRBD1	TGTGCCAGCAGCCCATTGACAGGGGACCGCGGCGGGGAGCTGTTTTTT	CASSPLTGDRGGELFF
many	16	TRBV6-2/TRBV6-3	TRBJ2-7	TRBD2	TGTGCCAGCAGTCCGGGACTAGCGGATCTCTCCTACGAGCAGTACTTC	CASSPGLADLSYEQYF
many	11	TRBV12-3/TRBV12-4	TRBJ2-1	-	TGTGCCAGCAGTTTTGGGCCTGAGCAGTTCTTC	CASSFGPEQFF
-	14	TRBV5-1	TRBJ1-2	TRBD1	TGCGCCAGCAGCTGGGGACAGAGCAACTATGGCTACACCTTC	CASSWGQSNYGYTF
many	15	TRBV4-1	TRBJ1-1	-	TGCGCCAGCAGCCCAGAAGGGGCGGTGGGCACTGAAGCTTTCTTT	CASSPEGAVGTEAFF
many	14	TRBV7-9	TRBJ2-7	TRBD1	TGTGCCAGCAGCTCCACGGACAGGGGGGACGAGCAGTACTTC	CASSSTDRGDEQYF
few	16	TRBV6-2/TRBV6-3	TRBJ2-3	TRBD2	TGTGCCAGCAGTTCTCCCCAGCGGGAGCGGACAGATACGCAGTATTTT	CASSSPQRERTDTQYF
many	14	TRBV5-1	TRBJ2-1	-	TGCGCCAGCAGCTTGGCCTCGCGGTCCAATGAGCAGTTCTTC	CASSLASRSNEQFF
many	15	TRBV20-1	TRBJ2-1	TRBD2	TGCAGTGCTAGAGTGACGGGAGGGGGCTACAATGAGCAGTTCTTC	CSARVTGGGYNEQFF
many	15	TRBV5-1	TRBJ2-3	-	TGCGCCAGCACCTTGGGGGACCTTTACACAGATACGCAGTATTTT	CASTLGDLYTDTQYF
many	13	TRBV18	TRBJ2-2	-	TGTGCCAGCTCACCCGACAGAACCGGGGAGCTGTTTTTT	CASSPDRTGELFF
many	14	TRBV27	TRBJ2-1	-	TGTGCCAGCAGTTTGGAAGCTCCTTACAATGAGCAGTTCTTC	CASSLEAPYNEQFF
many	17	TRBV6-1	TRBJ1-5	-	TGTGCCAGCAGTGTTTCGCCAGGGGCGCCGAGCAATCAGCCCCAGCATTTT	CASSVSPGAPSNQPQHF
many	15	TRBV12-3/TRBV12-4	TRBJ2-1	-	TGTGCCAGCAGTTTATTCAGGGGCCCTTACAATGAGCAGTTCTTC	CASSLFRGPYNEQFF
many	14	TRBV5-1	TRBJ2-1	-	TGCGCCAGCAGCCATGACAACTCCTACAATGAGCAGTTCTTC	CASSHDNSYNEQFF
many	16	TRBV7-3	TRBJ2-1	TRBD2	TGTGCCAGCAGCCCGTCTGTTGCGGGAGGGCCACGGGAGCAGTTCTTC	CASSPSVAGGPREQFF
many	13	TRBV13	TRBJ1-2	-	TGTGCCAGCAGCTTAGGGGGGCGCGGTGGCTACACCTTC	CASSLGGRGGYTF
-	13	TRBV18	TRBJ2-1	TRBD1	TGTGCCAGCTCAATCGACAGGGGCAATGAGCAGTTCTTC	CASSIDRGNEQFF
many	17	TRBV27	TRBJ2-1	TRBD2	TGTGCCAGCACCCATTACCCACTAGCGGGGGTCTCGGGTGAGCAGTTCTTC	CASTHYPLAGVSGEQFF
many	19	TRBV11-2	TRBJ2-3	TRBD2	TGTGCCAGCAGCTTCCCTCGTGCGGGAGGTCTTATAAACACAGATACGCAGTATTTT	CASSFPRAGGLINTDTQYF
many	18	TRBV7-2	TRBJ2-7	TRBD2	TGTGCCAGCAGCTTAGGGGCTAGCTTACTAGCGGGAGCCTACGAGCAGTACTTC	CASSLGASLLAGAYEQYF